This T cell receptor beta chain was captured in a study of blood T cell repertoires in COVID-19. Study context: Collection of acute and convalescent COVID-19 samples took place in the United States, Italy and Spain.

The CDR3 is made up of 13 amino acids. The germline V gene has CDR1 MDHEN and CDR2 SYDVKM. Trimming cost V 8 bases and J 8 bases; bases outside gene matches: 11. The repertoire was sequenced with immunoSEQ multiplex PCR; TCRdb's copy has only in-frame clones and lacks some. The sample records 32,000 or so clones, roughly 88% being singletons. The clonotype comes from a human donor in a cohort sampled during active COVID-19. The V gene is TRBV28, the J gene TRBJ1-1, with 7 bases lining up with TRBD1. Sequenced input: peripheral blood. This CDR3 is CASYPSYRGEAFF. CDR3 DNA sequence: TGTGCCAGCTATCCCTCTTACAGGGGAGAAGCTTTCTTT.